This entry features one T cell receptor (beta chain) sequence. The participants were between about 18 and 95 years old and came from some 23 US areas. Recovery meant two consecutive negative NP/OP PCR tests, professional clearance, or resolved symptoms. The source of the sample is a study of blood T cell repertoires in COVID-19. Study details: T cells, B-cell-depleted T cells, or PBMCs supplied cDNA or gDNA.

Authors' analysis steps: Reference gene primers were amplified, and this amplification served to estimate nucleated cell counts. Profiled with immunoSEQ multiplex PCR; TCRdb holds only in-frame clones, not every one. V, J and clone size are those of that table, while D and trimming were read from the DNA. The repertoire consists of roughly 200,000 clones, with 87% occurring once and the leading ten covering approximately 2.4%. Trimming left V 5 bases short and J 8 bases short, with 15 bases between. CDR3 size: 13 residues. Germline CDR1 reads MNHEY; CDR2 reads SVGEGT. This receptor was obtained from a woman in her 30s who had recovered from COVID-19. Sequencing was done on a sample of PBMCs or T cells enriched from blood (not recorded which). J is TRBJ1-2 and V is TRBV6-2 or TRBV6-3; unclear D gene. CDR3 nucleotides: TGTGCCAGCAGTCCACTACGAGGGAGCGGCTACACCTTC. It encodes CASSPLRGSGYTF.